This TCR beta chain was sequenced for a study of blood T cell repertoires in COVID-19 (TCRdb year 2020). In the study overall: Samples from collaborators originated in the United States, Italy and Spain and spanned both the acute and convalescent phases of COVID-19. The material from the prospective study consisted of cDNA or gDNA derived from T cells, B-cell-depleted T cells, or PBMCs. Deeply sampled blood TCRbeta repertoires from subjects exposed to, actively infected with, or recovered from COVID-19 were included in the dataset. The repertoires were made available in a free public database intended to serve as a resource for research on the immune response to SARS-CoV-2. Samples were obtained from the ongoing ImmuneRACE study (first 160 participants) and from over 1,000 subjects provided by 6 global collaborators. Nearly every sample came with metadata listing a de-identified subject ID, COVID-19 status, age in years and sex. Where HLA class I and class II types were available, the types were taken from metadata supplied by the sample provider, not from assay-based typing.

The immunoSEQ Assay, a bias-controlled multiplex PCR, was used to amplify TCRbeta CDR3 regions from genomic DNA. As for the original processing: Within the assay, amplification of reference gene primers was used to estimate how many nucleated cells each sample contained. Sequence reads were collapsed and filtered to measure the absolute abundance of every unique TCRbeta CDR3 rearrangement. For each sample, productive Simpson clonality was calculated as the square root of Simpson's diversity index over productive rearrangements. TCRdb holds this immuneACCESS table with in-frame rearrangements only. Some clones are missing; in checked studies, unresolved V genes explain under half, and the rest has no known cause. V and J calls and clone size are as listed in that table; D and trimming were resolved from the DNA. In this sample the table shows 69,000 or so clones, approximately 80% of which occur a single time. The ten biggest clones cover approximately 4.4% of the sample.

Note on this clone: Its antigen has not been determined. Qualities for individual bases were not recorded, and no much larger clone is one base off.

Whole blood was collected in K2EDTA tubes by collaborating institutions according to the institutions' own protocols. For TCRbeta analysis, collaborator samples were shipped as frozen whole blood, as isolated PBMCs, or as DNA extracted from either sample type. Study-wide conclusions, independent of this receptor: The quantity of clinical and demographic metadata differed by source and by participant and was supplied without curation.

This receptor was taken from a woman aged 80 or over with active or convalescent COVID-19. Specimen: peripheral blood.

The DNA sequence follows: TGTGCCAGCAGCTTGGAACTAGCGGGAGTGTACGAGCAGTACTTC. Its product reads: CASSLELAGVYEQYF. The V and J segments used are TRBV5-4 and TRBJ2-7; 11 central bases correspond to TRBD2. Via the germline V gene (reference sequence), CDR1 is SGHNT and CDR2 YYREEE. The CDR3 sequence holds 15 residues, the cysteine and phenylalanine included. The sequence is cut down to CDR3 DNA, 45 bases in frame from base 1. Relative to germline, V is missing 0 bases and J is missing 4 bases, with 3 bases of the junction outside any gene match.